Following are 27 T cell receptor beta chains from one sample sequenced in a study of T-cell memory formation after mild COVID-19. MiXCR, applied by TCRdb to the 5' RACE reads, yields one record per CDR3 protein. The table shows more than 250,000 distinct CDR3 sequences, with roughly 17% occurring only once. Input material: PBMCs or a T cell subset sorted from them (not recorded which). These receptors were collected from a man between 18 and 29 years old who had mild COVID-19 (a few samples of this study predate the infection). Cell type and time point are not known.

V and J are TRBV12-3 or TRBV12-4 and TRBJ1-1; a weak D match, TRBD1 (5 bases). The CDR3 covers 14 residues. V lost 7 bases and J 1 base, leaving 13 bases between the germline ends. This CDR3 is CASTPGGWNTEAFF. The CDR3 DNA sequence: TGTGCCAGCACCCCGGGGGGGTGGAACACTGAAGCTTTCTTT.

The V call is TRBV6-5, the J call TRBJ1-4; D ambiguous. Germline assignment: CDR1 MNHEY and CDR2 SVGAGI. V gave up 2 bases and J gave up 6 bases, with 7 bases separating them. This CDR3 spans 13 amino acids. The CDR3 DNA sequence: TGTGCCAGCAGTTACGGGCTCCATGAAAAACTGTTTTTT. Translating it yields CASSYGLHEKLFF.

The sample holds a few counts of this clonotype. The CDR3 sequence: CASSSETPTYEQYF. CDR3 DNA: TGTGCCAGCAGCTCCGAGACACCGACCTACGAGCAGTACTTC. The chain is built from TRBV28 and TRBJ2-7; unclear D gene. The CDR3 runs to 14 residues. Trimming pared 6 bases from V and 2 bases from J, leaving 14 bases between. CDR1 and CDR2 (germline): MDHEN, SYDVKM.

This clonotype was counted a few times. The chain recombines TRBV25-1 with TRBJ2-7; 7 bases map to TRBD1. Trimming removed 4 bases from V and 3 bases from J; junction bases left unmatched: 6. In germline, CDR1 is MGHDK, CDR2 SYGVNS. This CDR3 is 14 amino acids long. The CDR3 bases are TGTGCCAGCAGTGGAGACAGGGCCTACTACGAGCAGTACGTC. It translates to CASSGDRAYYEQYV.

The chain links TRBV7-2 to TRBJ2-7, with 11 bases identical to TRBD1. The trim removed 1 base at V and 2 bases at J, leaving 4 bases unmatched. The CDR3 is 16 residues long. Germline V gene data show CDR1 as SGHTA and CDR2 as FQGNSA. This CDR3 reads CASSLVGTGGTYEQYF. DNA for the CDR3: TGTGCCAGCAGCTTAGTAGGGACAGGGGGGACCTACGAGCAGTACTTC.

The chain combines TRBV6-5 with TRBJ2-5; D might be TRBD1 or TRBD2, each matching 6 bases. Germline loops: CDR1 MNHEY, CDR2 SVGAGI. V was shortened by 2 bases and J by 2 bases, with 15 bases between the two germline ends. The CDR3 has 16 amino acids. This CDR3 reads CASSYVEGGLQETQYF. CDR3 DNA sequence: TGTGCCAGCAGTTACGTGGAGGGGGGCCTACAAGAGACCCAGTACTTC.

The V gene is TRBV12-3 or TRBV12-4, the J gene TRBJ1-1; 8 bases are shared with TRBD1. This CDR3 is built from 13 residues. V was clipped by 6 bases and J by 4 bases; unmatched bases: 4. CDR3 bases: TGTGCCAGCAGGCCTACAGGGGGCACTGAAGCTTTCTTT. It is translated as CASRPTGGTEAFF.

Of note for this clonotype: Mismatch with germline at one junction end may stem from a read error. The chain uses TRBV3-1 and TRBJ2-7; 8 bases align to TRBD1. The CDR3 extends over 11 amino acids. Germline V gene sequence: CDR1 LGHDT, CDR2 YNNKEL (reference sequence). The CDR3 loop is CASSQGQGARF. CDR3 in DNA: TGTGCCAGCAGCCAAGGGCAGGGGGCGCGTTTC.

The chain has TRBV6-2 or TRBV6-3 and TRBJ2-1; no clear D gene. CDR1 and CDR2 from the germline V gene are MNHEY and SVGEGT. CDR3 length equals 13 residues. Trimming removed 2 bases at V and 8 bases at J, with 10 bases between. In DNA, the CDR3 is TGTGCCAGCAGTTACGGTCCCAGTTATGAGCAGTTCTTC. This codes for CASSYGPSYEQFF.

A few counts support this clonotype. The rearrangement joins TRBV6-2 or TRBV6-3 to TRBJ2-3; D possibly corresponds to TRBD1 (6 bases). Germline V gene data show CDR1 as MNHEY and CDR2 as SVGEGT. This CDR3 is 16 amino acids long. The germline V and J ends were trimmed by 0 bases and 0 bases, with 10 bases remaining between them. The CDR3 loop reads CASSYSTGQSTDTQYF. CDR3 in DNA: TGTGCCAGCAGTTACTCTACCGGACAGAGCACAGATACGCAGTATTTT.

The chain carries TRBV4-1 and TRBJ2-3; D perhaps matches TRBD2 (5 bases). This CDR3 spans 18 amino acids. CDR1 and CDR2 (germline): MGHRA, YSYEKL. With 0 bases removed from V and 2 bases from J, the gap between germline ends came to 18 bases. This CDR3 reads CASSQDRGRAELTDTQYF. In DNA, the CDR3 is TGCGCCAGCAGCCAAGATCGGGGTAGAGCGGAACTCACAGATACGCAGTATTTT.

This clonotype occurred a few times. The chain has TRBV4-1 and TRBJ2-3; tentative D call: TRBD2 (6 bases). This CDR3 region has 18 residues. The germline CDR1 and CDR2 sequences are MGHRA and YSYEKL. V lost 4 bases and J lost 0, with 20 bases in between. The DNA of the CDR3 is TGCGCCAGCAGCCCGGGTCCCTCCGATAGCGGAAGCACAGATACGCAGTATTTT. Its translation is CASSPGPSDSGSTDTQYF.

The table lists this clonotype with many counts. The gene calls are TRBV4-1 and TRBJ1-2; D call uncertain. The CDR3 has 16 residues. Deletions cut 2 bases from V and 10 bases from J, with 23 bases between. Germline CDR1 is MGHRA and CDR2 is YSYEKL. CDR3 sequence: CASSQRSRGGREDYTF. CDR3 bases: TGCGCCAGCAGCCAACGGAGTCGTGGCGGTAGGGAGGACTACACCTTC.

The CDR3 loop reads CASSDGRVRNEQFF. CDR3 nucleotide sequence: TGTGCCAGCAGTGACGGGCGGGTGAGGAATGAGCAGTTCTTC. The V call is TRBV2, the J call TRBJ2-1, with D possibly TRBD2 on 5 matching bases. Germline values: CDR1 SNHLY, CDR2 FYNNEI. The CDR3 length is 14 residues. The V and J ends lost 3 bases and 7 bases respectively, with 13 bases between them.

This clonotype appeared a few times. The chain carries TRBV7-2 and TRBJ1-1, with 8 bases fitting TRBD1. Germline V gene data show CDR1 as SGHTA and CDR2 as FQGNSA. There are 13 residues in the CDR3. Trimming removed 8 bases from V and 5 bases from J; junction bases left unmatched: 7. CDR3 amino acids: CASGGQGATEAFF. The CDR3 nucleotides are TGTGCCAGCGGGGGGCAGGGGGCAACTGAAGCTTTCTTT. Based on the CDR3 plus reference TRBV7-2 and TRBJ1-1, the full variable domain is GAGVSQSPSNKVTEKGKDVELRCDPISGHTALYWYRQSLGQGLEFLIYFQGNSAPDKSGLPSDRFSAERTGGSVSTLTIQRTQQEDSAVYLCASGGQGATEAFFGQGTRLTVV.

Concerning this clonotype itself: With a much larger clone just one base away, this may be a read error. The chain joins TRBV7-3 to TRBJ2-1, with a weak D call TRBD2 (6 bases). CDR1 is SGHTA and CDR2 is FQGTGA in the germline V gene. The CDR3 has 15 amino acids. Trimming took off 7 bases at V and 5 bases at J, with 18 bases between the two ends. CDR3 nucleotide sequence: TGTGCCAGCACCCCCCTCGGAGGGTCTAACAATGAGCAGTTCTTC. Translated, it gives CASTPLGGSNNEQFF.

This clonotype has just a few counts. V usage is TRBV12-3 or TRBV12-4 and J usage is TRBJ1-2, with TRBD1 matching 8 bases. J gave up 4 bases and V 4 bases, and 2 bases lay outside the gene matches. The CDR3 extends over 13 amino acids. CDR3 region: CASSSGQAYGYTF. CDR3 DNA sequence: TGTGCCAGCAGTTCGGGACAGGCCTATGGCTACACCTTC.

This clonotype was counted only a few times. The V and J genes are TRBV7-2 and TRBJ2-1; 12 positions match TRBD1. V shed 0 bases, J shed 6 bases, and the junction held 6 bases outside the gene matches. The CDR3 covers 17 residues. Germline CDR1 reads SGHTA; CDR2 reads FQGNSA. The CDR3 bases are TGTGCCAGCAGCTTAGCTGGGACAGGGGGCTATAGCAATGAGCAGTTCTTC. It specifies CASSLAGTGGYSNEQFF.

The chain has TRBV12-3 or TRBV12-4 and TRBJ2-7, with 9 bases lining up with TRBD1. The length of the CDR3 is 14 residues. After removal of 5 bases from V and 2 bases from J, the junction contained 4 bases not matched to a gene. The CDR3 spells CASSQRQGAYEQYF. DNA of the CDR3: TGTGCCAGCAGTCAGCGACAGGGGGCCTACGAGCAGTACTTC.

This sequence joins TRBV11-2 and TRBJ2-7; TRBD2 matches at 10 bases. This CDR3 comprises 16 residues. Germline values: CDR1 SGHAT, CDR2 FQNNGV. With 2 bases clipped from V and 3 bases from J, the junction kept 7 bases outside the gene matches. The CDR3, as DNA: TGTGCCAGCAGCTTATTCCTAGCGGGGGCCTACTACGAGCAGTACTTC. Its translation: CASSLFLAGAYYEQYF.

The rearrangement links TRBV2 to TRBJ2-4; TRBD2 agrees at 9 bases. V was pared by 6 bases and J by 12 bases, with 9 bases of the junction left unmatched. This CDR3 has 13 amino acids. Germline-derived CDR1 and CDR2 are SNHLY and FYNNEI. The CDR3: CASRTGTSRSQYF. The CDR3 DNA is TGTGCCAGCAGAACTGGGACTAGCAGAAGTCAGTACTTC.

This clonotype came up a few times. V usage is TRBV10-3 and J usage is TRBJ2-1, with D possibly being TRBD2 (6 bases). The CDR3 runs to 14 residues. Germline loops: CDR1 ENHRY, CDR2 SYGVKD. V shed 4 bases and J shed 1 base, with 8 bases lying between them. The CDR3 sequence: CAISAGGSYNEQFF. The CDR3 DNA sequence: TGTGCCATCAGTGCCGGGGGATCCTACAATGAGCAGTTCTTC.

J is TRBJ2-3 and V is TRBV5-5; D gene unclear. Germline assignment: CDR1 SGHKS and CDR2 YYEKEE (reference sequence). The CDR3 covers 14 residues. The germline V and J ends were trimmed by 0 bases and 6 bases, with 11 bases remaining between them. Here the CDR3 reads CASSLVQMGDTQYF. The CDR3 DNA reads as TGTGCCAGCAGCTTGGTACAGATGGGTGATACGCAGTATTTT.

In this sample, this clonotype turned up a few times. The chain combines TRBV12-3 or TRBV12-4 with TRBJ1-1; TRBD1 might be the D (5 bases). This CDR3 has 15 residues. V gave up 0 bases and J gave up 4 bases, with 12 bases separating them. CDR3 nucleotides: TGTGCCAGCAGTTTAGCCGGGGCCTTAGGCACTGAAGCTTTCTTT. It encodes CASSLAGALGTEAFF.

This clonotype was detected a few times. The chain uses TRBV7-2 and TRBJ2-5; TRBD1 matches 7 bases. The germline CDR1 and CDR2 sequences are SGHTA and FQGNSA. V was clipped by 8 bases and J by 4 bases; unmatched bases: 7. This CDR3 comprises 13 residues. The CDR3, as DNA: TGTGCCAGCGCTCAGACAGGGAGAGAGACCCAGTACTTC. Its translation: CASAQTGRETQYF.

The chain links TRBV7-9 to TRBJ1-2, with D unresolved. Germline V lookup: CDR1 SEHNR, CDR2 FQNEAQ (reference sequence). The V end lost 2 bases, the J end lost 8 bases, and 9 bases lay between the germline ends. The CDR3 extends over 12 amino acids. CDR3 nucleotide sequence: TGTGCCAGCAGCTTACTACAGCTAGGCTACACCTTC. As protein: CASSLLQLGYTF.

This chain connects TRBV6-5 to TRBJ2-3; D unclear. V lost 0 bases and J lost 4, with 8 bases in between. This CDR3 has 14 residues. Germline assignment: CDR1 MNHEY and CDR2 SVGAGI. The CDR3 DNA reads as TGTGCCAGCAGTTACTCGGTCGGGCCAGATACGCAGTATTTT. This translates into CASSYSVGPDTQYF.